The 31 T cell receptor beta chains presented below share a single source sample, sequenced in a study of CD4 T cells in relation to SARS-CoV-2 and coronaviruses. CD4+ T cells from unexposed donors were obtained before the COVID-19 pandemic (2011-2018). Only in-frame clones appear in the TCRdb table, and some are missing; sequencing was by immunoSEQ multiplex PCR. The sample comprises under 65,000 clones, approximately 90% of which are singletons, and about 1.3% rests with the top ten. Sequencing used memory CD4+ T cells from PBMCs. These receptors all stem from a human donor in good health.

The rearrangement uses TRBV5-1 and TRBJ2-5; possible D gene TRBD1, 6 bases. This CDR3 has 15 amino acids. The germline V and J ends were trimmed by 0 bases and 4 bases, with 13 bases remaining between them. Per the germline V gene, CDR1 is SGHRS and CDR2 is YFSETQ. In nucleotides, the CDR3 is TGCGCCAGCAGCTTGGTGGCAGGGGTCGTAGAGACCCAGTACTTC. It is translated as CASSLVAGVVETQYF.

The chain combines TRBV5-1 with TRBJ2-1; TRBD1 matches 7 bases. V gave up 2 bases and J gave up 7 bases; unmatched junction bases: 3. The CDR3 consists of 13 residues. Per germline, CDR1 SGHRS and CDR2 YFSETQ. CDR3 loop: CASSLTGENEQFF. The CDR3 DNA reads TGCGCCAGCAGCTTAACAGGGGAAAATGAGCAGTTCTTC.

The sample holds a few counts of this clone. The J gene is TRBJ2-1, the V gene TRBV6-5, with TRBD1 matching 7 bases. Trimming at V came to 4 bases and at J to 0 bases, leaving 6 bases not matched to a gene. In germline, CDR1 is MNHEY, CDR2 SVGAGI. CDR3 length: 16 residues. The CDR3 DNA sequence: TGTGCCAGCAGTTTAGAGGGGGCGATCTCCTACAATGAGCAGTTCTTC. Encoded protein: CASSLEGAISYNEQFF.

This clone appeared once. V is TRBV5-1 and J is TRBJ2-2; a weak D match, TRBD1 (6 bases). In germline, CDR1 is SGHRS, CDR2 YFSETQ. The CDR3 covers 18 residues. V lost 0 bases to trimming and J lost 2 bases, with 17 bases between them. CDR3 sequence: CASSLDSRTAINTGELFF. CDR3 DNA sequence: TGCGCCAGCAGCTTGGATTCCCGGACAGCAATAAACACCGGGGAGCTGTTTTTT. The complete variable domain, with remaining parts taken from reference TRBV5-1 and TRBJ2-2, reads KAGVTQTPRYLIKTRGQQVTLSCSPISGHRSVSWYQQTPGQGLQFLFEYFSETQRNKGNFPGRFSGRQFSNSRSEMNVSTLELGDSALYLCASSLDSRTAINTGELFFGEGSRLTVL.

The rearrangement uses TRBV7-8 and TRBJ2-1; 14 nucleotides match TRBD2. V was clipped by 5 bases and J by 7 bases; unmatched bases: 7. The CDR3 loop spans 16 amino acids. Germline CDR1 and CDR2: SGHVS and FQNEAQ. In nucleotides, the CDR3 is TGTGCCAGCAGCCACAGACTAGCGGGAGGGCTAAATGAGCAGTTCTTC. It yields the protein CASSHRLAGGLNEQFF. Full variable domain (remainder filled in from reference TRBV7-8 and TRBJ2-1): GAGVSQSPRYKVAKRGQDVALRCDPISGHVSLFWYQQALGQGPEFLTYFQNEAQLDKSGLPSDRFFAERPEGSVSTLKIQRTQQEDSAVYLCASSHRLAGGLNEQFFGPGTRLTVL.

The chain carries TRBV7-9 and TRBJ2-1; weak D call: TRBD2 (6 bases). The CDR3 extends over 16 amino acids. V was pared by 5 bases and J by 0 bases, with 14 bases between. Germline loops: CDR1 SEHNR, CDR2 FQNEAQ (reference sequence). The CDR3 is CASSPRGLSSYNEQFF. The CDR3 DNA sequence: TGTGCCAGCAGCCCGCGGGGACTTAGCTCCTACAATGAGCAGTTCTTC.

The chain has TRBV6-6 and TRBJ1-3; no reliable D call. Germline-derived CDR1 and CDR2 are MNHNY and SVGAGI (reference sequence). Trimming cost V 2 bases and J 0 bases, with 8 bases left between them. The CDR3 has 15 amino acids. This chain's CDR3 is CASSYEGRSGNTIYF. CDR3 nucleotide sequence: TGTGCCAGCAGTTACGAAGGGCGCTCTGGAAACACCATATATTTT.

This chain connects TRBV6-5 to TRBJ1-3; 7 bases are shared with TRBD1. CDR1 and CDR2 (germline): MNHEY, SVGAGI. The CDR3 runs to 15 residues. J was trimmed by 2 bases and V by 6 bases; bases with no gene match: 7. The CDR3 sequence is CASRKPQGPGNTIYF. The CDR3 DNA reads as TGTGCCAGCAGAAAGCCACAGGGGCCTGGAAACACCATATATTTT.

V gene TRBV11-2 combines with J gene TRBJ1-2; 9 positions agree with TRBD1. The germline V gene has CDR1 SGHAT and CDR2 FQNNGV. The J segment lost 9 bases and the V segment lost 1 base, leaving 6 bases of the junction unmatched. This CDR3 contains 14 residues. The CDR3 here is CASSLVGQGRRYTF. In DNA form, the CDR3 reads TGTGCCAGCAGCTTAGTGGGACAGGGACGCCGCTACACCTTC. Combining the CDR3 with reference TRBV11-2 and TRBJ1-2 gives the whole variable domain EAGVAQSPRYKIIEKRQSVAFWCNPISGHATLYWYQQILGQGPKLLIQFQNNGVVDDSQLPKDRFSAERLKGVDSTLKIQPAKLEDSAVYLCASSLVGQGRRYTFGSGTRLTVV.

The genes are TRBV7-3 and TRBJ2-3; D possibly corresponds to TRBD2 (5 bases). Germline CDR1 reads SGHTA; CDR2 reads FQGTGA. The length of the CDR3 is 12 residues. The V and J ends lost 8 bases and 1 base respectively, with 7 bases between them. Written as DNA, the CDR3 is TGTGCCAGCGGGAGCGGCACAGATACGCAGTATTTT. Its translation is CASGSGTDTQYF.

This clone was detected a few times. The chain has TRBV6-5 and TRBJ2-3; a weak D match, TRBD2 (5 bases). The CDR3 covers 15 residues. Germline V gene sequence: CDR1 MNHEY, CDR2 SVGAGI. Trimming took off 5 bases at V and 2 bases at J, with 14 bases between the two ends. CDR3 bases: TGTGCCAGCAGTAGGAGGCAGGAGACCACAGATACGCAGTATTTT. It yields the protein CASSRRQETTDTQYF.

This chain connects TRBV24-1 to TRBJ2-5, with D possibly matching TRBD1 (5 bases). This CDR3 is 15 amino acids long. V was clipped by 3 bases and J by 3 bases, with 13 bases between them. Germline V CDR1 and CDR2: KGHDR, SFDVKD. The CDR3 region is CATSDSGRAKETQYF. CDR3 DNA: TGTGCCACCAGTGATAGTGGCAGGGCGAAAGAGACCCAGTACTTC.

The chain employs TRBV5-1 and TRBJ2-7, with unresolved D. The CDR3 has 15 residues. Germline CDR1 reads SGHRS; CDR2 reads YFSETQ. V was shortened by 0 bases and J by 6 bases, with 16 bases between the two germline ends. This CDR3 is CASSLVAGVRSEQYF. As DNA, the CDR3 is TGCGCCAGCAGCTTGGTTGCAGGAGTAAGATCCGAGCAGTACTTC. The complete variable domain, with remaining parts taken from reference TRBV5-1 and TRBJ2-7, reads KAGVTQTPRYLIKTRGQQVTLSCSPISGHRSVSWYQQTPGQGLQFLFEYFSETQRNKGNFPGRFSGRQFSNSRSEMNVSTLELGDSALYLCASSLVAGVRSEQYFGPGTRLTVT.

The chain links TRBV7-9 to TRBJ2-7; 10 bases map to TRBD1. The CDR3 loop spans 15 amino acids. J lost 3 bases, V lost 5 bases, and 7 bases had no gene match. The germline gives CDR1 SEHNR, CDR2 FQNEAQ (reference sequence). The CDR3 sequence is CASSPGGQGSYEQYF. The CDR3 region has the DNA TGTGCCAGCAGCCCGGGGGGACAGGGGAGCTACGAGCAGTACTTC.

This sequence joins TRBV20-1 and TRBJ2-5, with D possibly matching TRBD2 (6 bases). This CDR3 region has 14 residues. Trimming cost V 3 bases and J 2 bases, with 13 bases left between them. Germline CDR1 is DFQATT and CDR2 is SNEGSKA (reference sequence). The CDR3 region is CSASSTRQQETQYF. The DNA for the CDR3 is TGCAGTGCTAGTTCGACTAGACAACAAGAGACCCAGTACTTC.

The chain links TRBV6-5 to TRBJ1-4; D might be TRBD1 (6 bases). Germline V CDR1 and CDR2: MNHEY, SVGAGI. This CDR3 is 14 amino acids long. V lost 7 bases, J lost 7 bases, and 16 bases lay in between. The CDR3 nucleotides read TGTGCCAGCACCTCGGGAGGGGGGCCTGAAAAACTGTTTTTT. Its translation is CASTSGGGPEKLFF.

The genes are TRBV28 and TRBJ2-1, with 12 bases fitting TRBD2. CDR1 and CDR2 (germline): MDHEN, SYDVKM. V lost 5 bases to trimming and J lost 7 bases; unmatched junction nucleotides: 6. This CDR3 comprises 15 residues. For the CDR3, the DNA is TGTGCCAGCAGTACGACTAGCGGGAGAAAAAATGAGCAGTTCTTC. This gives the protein CASSTTSGRKNEQFF. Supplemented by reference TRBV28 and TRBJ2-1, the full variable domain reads DVKVTQSSRYLVKRTGEKVFLECVQDMDHENMFWYRQDPGLGLRLIYFSYDVKMKEKGDIPEGYSVSREKKERFSLILESASTNQTSMYLCASSTTSGRKNEQFFGPGTRLTVL.

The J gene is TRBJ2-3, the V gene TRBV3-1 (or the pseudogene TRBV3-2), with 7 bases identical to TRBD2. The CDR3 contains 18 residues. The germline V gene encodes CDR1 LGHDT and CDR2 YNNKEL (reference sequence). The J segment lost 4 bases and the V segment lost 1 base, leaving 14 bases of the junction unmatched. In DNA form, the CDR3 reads TGTGCCAGCAGCCAAGCCGCCCTTAGCGGAGCGGGGTCAGATACGCAGTATTTT. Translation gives CASSQAALSGAGSDTQYF.

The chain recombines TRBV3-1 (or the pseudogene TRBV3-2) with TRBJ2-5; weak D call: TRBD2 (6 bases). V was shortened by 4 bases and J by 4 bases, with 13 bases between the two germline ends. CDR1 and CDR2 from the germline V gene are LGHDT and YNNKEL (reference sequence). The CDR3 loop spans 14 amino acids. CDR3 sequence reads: CASSLRTKAETQYF. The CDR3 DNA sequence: TGTGCCAGCAGCCTGAGGACTAAGGCAGAGACCCAGTACTTC.

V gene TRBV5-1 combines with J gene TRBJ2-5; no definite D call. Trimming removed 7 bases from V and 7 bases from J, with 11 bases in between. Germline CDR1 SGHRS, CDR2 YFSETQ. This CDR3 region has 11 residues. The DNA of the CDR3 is TGCGCCAGCCACGATGCGGTGACCCAGTACTTC. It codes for CASHDAVTQYF.

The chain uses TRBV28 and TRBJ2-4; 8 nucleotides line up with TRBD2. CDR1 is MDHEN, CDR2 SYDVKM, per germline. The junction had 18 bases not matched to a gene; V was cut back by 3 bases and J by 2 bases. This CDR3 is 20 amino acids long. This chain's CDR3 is CASSFWYSGKIISPKNIQYF. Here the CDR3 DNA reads TGTGCCAGCAGTTTCTGGTATAGCGGGAAGATAATTAGCCCCAAAAACATTCAGTACTTC.

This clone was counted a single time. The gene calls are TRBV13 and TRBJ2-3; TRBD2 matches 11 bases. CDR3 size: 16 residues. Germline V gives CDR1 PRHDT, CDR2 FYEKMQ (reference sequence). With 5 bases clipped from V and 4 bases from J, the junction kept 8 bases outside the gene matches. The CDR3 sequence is CASSPPSGRFSDTQYF. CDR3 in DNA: TGTGCCAGCAGCCCCCCTAGCGGGAGGTTCTCAGATACGCAGTATTTT.

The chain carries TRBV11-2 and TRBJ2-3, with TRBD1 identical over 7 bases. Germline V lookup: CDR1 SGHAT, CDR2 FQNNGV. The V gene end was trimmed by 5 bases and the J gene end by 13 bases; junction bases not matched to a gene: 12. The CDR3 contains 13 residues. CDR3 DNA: TGTGCCAGCAGCGCGGAGACGACAGGGTTGGAGTATTTT. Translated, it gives CASSAETTGLEYF.

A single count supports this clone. CDR3 residues: CASRQGVYSYEQYF. For the CDR3, the DNA is TGTGCCAGTAGACAGGGGGTTTACTCCTACGAGCAGTACTTC. This chain joins TRBV19 and TRBJ2-7, with 8 bases identical to TRBD1. Germline assignment: CDR1 LNHDA and CDR2 SQIVND (reference sequence). The J segment lost 0 bases and the V segment lost 6 bases, leaving 4 bases of the junction unmatched. The length of the CDR3 is 14 residues.

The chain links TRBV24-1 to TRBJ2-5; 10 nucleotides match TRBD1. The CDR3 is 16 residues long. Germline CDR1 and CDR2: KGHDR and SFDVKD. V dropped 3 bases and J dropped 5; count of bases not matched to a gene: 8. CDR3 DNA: TGTGCCACCAGTGATACTGACAGGGGGCGCGGGGAGACCCAGTACTTC. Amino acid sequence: CATSDTDRGRGETQYF.

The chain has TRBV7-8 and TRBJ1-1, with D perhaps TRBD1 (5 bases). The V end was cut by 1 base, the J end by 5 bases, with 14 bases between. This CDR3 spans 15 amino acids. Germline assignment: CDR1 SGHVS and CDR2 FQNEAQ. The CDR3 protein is CASSLGGVAGTEAFF. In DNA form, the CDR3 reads TGTGCCAGCAGCTTAGGAGGTGTCGCAGGGACTGAAGCTTTCTTT.

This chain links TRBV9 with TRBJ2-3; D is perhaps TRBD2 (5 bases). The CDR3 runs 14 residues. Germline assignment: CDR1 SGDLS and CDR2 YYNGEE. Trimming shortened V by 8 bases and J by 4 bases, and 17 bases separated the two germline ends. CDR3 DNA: TGTGCCAGTACGGACTCCCAATATGCAGATACGCAGTATTTT. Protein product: CASTDSQYADTQYF.

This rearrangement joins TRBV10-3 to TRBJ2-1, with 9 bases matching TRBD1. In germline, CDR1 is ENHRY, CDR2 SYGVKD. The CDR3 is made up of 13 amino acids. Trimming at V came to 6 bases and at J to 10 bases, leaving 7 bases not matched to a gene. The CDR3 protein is CAISPGQGSEQFF. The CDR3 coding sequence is TGTGCCATCAGCCCGGGACAGGGAAGCGAGCAGTTCTTC.

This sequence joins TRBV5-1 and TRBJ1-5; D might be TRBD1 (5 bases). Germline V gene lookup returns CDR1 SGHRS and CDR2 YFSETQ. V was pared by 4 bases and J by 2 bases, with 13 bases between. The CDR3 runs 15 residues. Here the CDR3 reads CASSLNPGGNQPQHF. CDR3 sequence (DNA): TGCGCCAGCAGCCTCAACCCGGGGGGCAATCAGCCCCAGCATTTT.

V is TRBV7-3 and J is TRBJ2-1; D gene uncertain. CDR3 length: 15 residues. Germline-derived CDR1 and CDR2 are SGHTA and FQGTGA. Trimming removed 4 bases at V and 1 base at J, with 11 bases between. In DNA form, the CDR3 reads TGTGCCAGCAGCTCTGGCTCCCAATCCTACAATGAGCAGTTCTTC. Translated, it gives CASSSGSQSYNEQFF.

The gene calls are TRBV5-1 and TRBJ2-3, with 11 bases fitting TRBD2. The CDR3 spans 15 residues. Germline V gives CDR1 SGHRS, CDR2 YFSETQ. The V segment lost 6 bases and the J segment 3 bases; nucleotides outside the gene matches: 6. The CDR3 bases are TGCGCCAGCACTGAACTAGCGGGAGTTACAGATACGCAGTATTTT. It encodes CASTELAGVTDTQYF.